Shown below are 27 T cell receptor beta chains from a single sample sequenced in a study of blood T cell repertoires in COVID-19. The protocol was immunoSEQ multiplex PCR, while the TCRdb copy is restricted to in-frame clones and leaves out a portion. The sample lists roughly 150,000 clones; 60% to 80% were seen once. The sequenced sample was peripheral blood. The source is a man over 45 with active or convalescent COVID-19.

This clone was counted many times. This chain uses TRBV27 with TRBJ2-1; 9 nucleotides match TRBD2. CDR1 is MNHEY, CDR2 SMNVEV, per germline (reference sequence). V was pared by 5 bases and J by 6 bases, with 14 bases of the junction left unmatched. The CDR3 runs to 17 residues. The CDR3, as DNA: TGTGCCAGCAGTCCAGGGTTCGGCGGGAGGGCCATCAATGAGCAGTTCTTC. Protein sequence: CASSPGFGGRAINEQFF.

The chain links TRBV29-1 to TRBJ2-1, with D hard to call. V lost 7 bases and J 9 bases, leaving 19 bases between the germline ends. The CDR3 is 13 residues long. Germline CDR1 reads SQVTM; CDR2 reads ANQGSEA. CDR3 nucleotide sequence: TGCAGCGCCGCTCGACGTCGTCGACTTGAGCAGTTCTTC. Protein product: CSAARRRRLEQFF.

This clone has just a few counts. This chain joins TRBV5-5 and TRBJ1-5; D call uncertain. V lost 0 bases and J lost 2, with 6 bases in between. Germline V gene lookup returns CDR1 SGHKS and CDR2 YYEKEE (reference sequence). This CDR3 is 14 amino acids long. For the CDR3, the DNA is TGTGCCAGCAGCTTGGCCGGGGGCAATCAGCCCCAGCATTTT. Translated, it gives CASSLAGGNQPQHF.

This clone came up once. This chain uses TRBV28 with TRBJ1-3, with D uncertain. V was trimmed by 1 base and J by 3 bases, leaving 7 bases between them. CDR1 and CDR2 (germline): MDHEN, SYDVKM. The CDR3 is 14 amino acids. The CDR3 sequence is CASSLYKDGNTIYF. The DNA of the CDR3 is TGTGCCAGCAGTTTATACAAAGATGGAAACACCATATATTTT.

The rearrangement uses TRBV5-4 and TRBJ1-4, with 8 bases lining up with TRBD1. The germline gives CDR1 SGHNT, CDR2 YYREEE (reference sequence). V shed 4 bases and J 5 bases; nucleotides not matched to a gene: 4. This CDR3 comprises 14 residues. Here the CDR3 reads CASSRQGMNEKLFF. The DNA of the CDR3 is TGTGCCAGCAGCCGACAGGGGATGAATGAAAAACTGTTTTTT.

The genes are TRBV5-1 and TRBJ1-1; D is unclear. The V gene's germline CDR1 is SGHRS and CDR2 YFSETQ. Trimming removed 0 bases from V and 1 base from J, with 7 bases in between. The CDR3 is made up of 14 amino acids. CDR3 region: CASSLEHQNTEAFF. CDR3 in DNA: TGCGCCAGCAGCTTGGAGCACCAGAACACTGAAGCTTTCTTT.

The chain combines TRBV7-3 with TRBJ2-3, with 9 positions matching TRBD2. Germline CDR1 is SGHTA and CDR2 is FQGTGA. V lost 5 bases and J lost 1; bases outside the gene matches: 4. The CDR3 sequence is 15 residues long. For the CDR3, the DNA is TGTGCCAGCAGCCTTAGCGGGAGTCGCACAGATACGCAGTATTTT. Translating it yields CASSLSGSRTDTQYF. The complete variable domain, with remaining parts taken from reference TRBV7-3 and TRBJ2-3, reads GAGVSQTPSNKVTEKGKYVELRCDPISGHTALYWYRQSLGQGPEFLIYFQGTGAADDSGLPNDRFFAVRPEGSVSTLKIQRTERGDSAVYLCASSLSGSRTDTQYFGPGTRLTVL.

The chain combines TRBV11-2 with TRBJ1-5; weak D call: TRBD1 (5 bases). There are 15 residues in the CDR3. Trimming took 1 base from V and 1 from J, leaving 8 bases between them. CDR1 and CDR2 (germline): SGHAT, FQNNGV. CDR3 in amino acids: CASSLAGKSNQPQHF. For the CDR3, the DNA is TGTGCCAGCAGCTTAGCAGGGAAGAGCAATCAGCCCCAGCATTTT.

The chain combines TRBV7-8 with TRBJ2-1; no firm D call. Looked up from germline, CDR1 is SGHVS and CDR2 is FQNEAQ. The CDR3 runs 15 residues. V gave up 3 bases and J gave up 0 bases, with 9 bases separating them. The CDR3 here is CASSLEQSSYNEQFF. The CDR3 nucleotides read TGTGCCAGCAGCTTGGAACAGAGCTCCTACAATGAGCAGTTCTTC. The variable domain in full, with the rest retrieved from reference TRBV7-8 and TRBJ2-1, is GAGVSQSPRYKVAKRGQDVALRCDPISGHVSLFWYQQALGQGPEFLTYFQNEAQLDKSGLPSDRFFAERPEGSVSTLKIQRTQQEDSAVYLCASSLEQSSYNEQFFGPGTRLTVL.

The count of this clone is one. This chain uses TRBV3-1 (or the pseudogene TRBV3-2) with TRBJ1-4; 10 positions agree with TRBD1. The CDR3 has 16 residues. CDR1 is LGHDT and CDR2 is YNNKEL in the germline V gene (reference sequence). Trimming removed 4 bases from V and 3 bases from J; junction bases left unmatched: 5. CDR3: CASSRPGTGANEKLFF. In nucleotides, the CDR3 is TGTGCCAGCAGCCGTCCCGGGACAGGGGCTAATGAAAAACTGTTTTTT.

This chain links TRBV30 with TRBJ2-7; the match to TRBD2 covers 8 bases. This CDR3 is built from 13 residues. Per germline, CDR1 GTSNPN and CDR2 SVGIG (reference sequence). The V gene end was trimmed by 0 bases and the J gene end by 5 bases; junction bases not matched to a gene: 3. The CDR3 sequence is CAWSVQAGDEQYF. The CDR3 DNA sequence: TGTGCCTGGAGTGTACAAGCGGGAGACGAGCAGTACTTC.

This clone has only a few counts. The V call is TRBV7-9, the J call TRBJ2-7; 7 bases are shared with TRBD1. The CDR3 spans 13 residues. V shed 5 bases and J 6 bases; nucleotides not matched to a gene: 7. The germline CDR1 and CDR2 sequences are SEHNR and FQNEAQ (reference sequence). DNA for the CDR3: TGTGCCAGCAGCCGCCGACAGGGTAGCGAGCAGTACTTC. Translation: CASSRRQGSEQYF. Based on the CDR3 plus reference TRBV7-9 and TRBJ2-7, the full variable domain is DTGVSQNPRHKITKRGQNVTFRCDPISEHNRLYWYRQTLGQGPEFLTYFQNEAQLEKSRLLSDRFSAERPKGSFSTLEIQRTEQGDSAMYLCASSRRQGSEQYFGPGTRLTVT.

Comment on this clone: A junction end diverges from the germline sequence, so it may reflect a read error. Other DNA sequences in the sample encode the same CDR3. The V and J genes are TRBV24-1 and TRBJ2-4; 9 nucleotides agree with TRBD1. This CDR3 has 17 residues. Germline V lookup: CDR1 KGHDR, CDR2 SFDVKD. The CDR3 region is CPTSHKPTTGGVNIQYF. In DNA form, the CDR3 reads TGTCCCACCAGTCACAAACCCACGACAGGGGGGGTGAACATTCAGTACTTC.

This clone was seen more than once but under ten times. The V call is TRBV3-1 (or the pseudogene TRBV3-2), the J call TRBJ2-1; D unresolved. V lost 4 bases, J lost 5 bases, and 12 bases lay in between. The CDR3 sequence is 14 residues long. Germline V gene sequence: CDR1 LGHDT, CDR2 YNNKEL (reference sequence). The CDR3 is CASSPRYGDNEQFF. CDR3 coding DNA: TGTGCCAGCAGCCCGCGGTACGGAGACAATGAGCAGTTCTTC.

The chain joins TRBV2 to TRBJ2-4; D is unresolved. The CDR3 extends over 16 amino acids. Trimming took off 2 bases at V and 0 bases at J, with 11 bases between the two ends. Looked up from germline, CDR1 is SNHLY and CDR2 is FYNNEI. CDR3 bases: TGTGCCAGCAGTGAAAACTCACTCCTAGCCAAAAACATTCAGTACTTC. Translating gives CASSENSLLAKNIQYF.

The J gene is TRBJ2-2, the V gene TRBV30; perhaps TRBD2 as D (6 bases). The CDR3 runs 16 residues. Germline loops: CDR1 GTSNPN, CDR2 SVGIG (reference sequence). V was clipped by 4 bases and J by 1 base, with 16 bases between them. CDR3 bases: TGTGCCTGGAACGGGTTAAGCGGGTTGAACACCGGGGAGCTGTTTTTT. The encoded protein is CAWNGLSGLNTGELFF.

V gene TRBV19 combines with J gene TRBJ1-2, with TRBD1 as a possible D gene (5 bases). Germline assignment: CDR1 LNHDA and CDR2 SQIVND (reference sequence). The CDR3 length is 14 residues. V was shortened by 4 bases and J by 2 bases, with 11 bases between the two germline ends. The CDR3 reads CASSRQSLNYGYTF. DNA of the CDR3: TGTGCCAGTAGTAGACAGAGTTTAAACTATGGCTACACCTTC. Based on the CDR3 plus reference TRBV19 and TRBJ1-2, the full variable domain is DGGITQSPKYLFRKEGQNVTLSCEQNLNHDAMYWYRQDPGQGLRLIYYSQIVNDFQKGDIAEGYSVSREKKESFPLTVTSAQKNPTAFYLCASSRQSLNYGYTFGSGTRLTVV.

The gene calls are TRBV4-1 and TRBJ2-4; the match to TRBD2 covers 8 bases. Germline V CDR1 and CDR2: MGHRA, YSYEKL. The CDR3 loop spans 15 amino acids. V was pared by 2 bases and J by 4 bases, with 4 bases of the junction left unmatched. The CDR3 spells CASSQLGLAKNIQYF. The CDR3 DNA is TGCGCCAGCAGCCAACTCGGACTAGCTAAAAACATTCAGTACTTC.

This chain links TRBV6-2 or TRBV6-3 with TRBJ2-1; 12 bases match TRBD2. CDR3 length: 16 residues. J was trimmed by 7 bases and V by 6 bases; bases with no gene match: 10. The V gene's germline CDR1 is MNHEY and CDR2 SVGEGT. The CDR3 DNA is TGTGCCAGCAGCCTCCGACTAGCGGGAGAGGAAAATGAGCAGTTCTTC. Its protein product is CASSLRLAGEENEQFF.

The chain is built from TRBV27 and TRBJ2-7; weak D call: TRBD2 (6 bases). The CDR3 totals 13 residues. V shed 6 bases and J shed 5 bases, with 14 bases lying between them. The germline CDR1 and CDR2 sequences are MNHEY and SMNVEV (reference sequence). For the CDR3, the DNA is TGTGCCAGCAGAGGCCCGGGGGTACACGAGCAGTACTTC. Its protein product is CASRGPGVHEQYF.

The rearrangement joins TRBV7-3 to TRBJ2-6; no clear D. Trimming cost V 3 bases and J 1 base, with 7 bases left between them. The CDR3 extends over 15 amino acids. Germline V gene lookup returns CDR1 SGHTA and CDR2 FQGTGA. This CDR3 is CASSFARSGANVLTF. DNA for the CDR3: TGTGCCAGCAGCTTCGCCCGGTCTGGGGCCAACGTCCTGACTTTC.

The chain has TRBV5-1 and TRBJ1-4; the match to TRBD1 covers 10 bases. The trim removed 4 bases at V and 10 bases at J, leaving 7 bases unmatched. CDR1 SGHRS and CDR2 YFSETQ come from the germline V gene. The CDR3 is 14 amino acids. CDR3 sequence: CASSEGTGAGKLFF. DNA for the CDR3: TGCGCCAGCAGCGAAGGGACAGGGGCAGGAAAACTGTTTTTT.

The DNA for the CDR3 is TGTTCTAATAACACCGGGGAGCTGTTTTTT. It encodes CSNNTGELFF. The gene calls are TRBV6-5 and TRBJ2-2; D gene ambiguous. The CDR3 is 10 residues long. The germline V gene has CDR1 MNHEY and CDR2 SVGAGI.

V gene TRBV4-2 combines with J gene TRBJ1-5; maybe TRBD1 (6 bases). Trimming pared 3 bases from V and 4 bases from J, leaving 13 bases between. From germline, CDR1 is LGHNA and CDR2 YNFKEQ. This CDR3 spans 15 amino acids. The CDR3 region has the DNA TGTGCCAGCAGCCAGCCAGGACAGCCAAATCAGCCCCAGCATTTT. As protein: CASSQPGQPNQPQHF.

This chain connects TRBV27 to TRBJ1-1; TRBD1 agrees at 8 bases. The germline gives CDR1 MNHEY, CDR2 SMNVEV (reference sequence). CDR3 length: 13 residues. The ends lost 5 bases at V and 5 bases at J; junction bases unmatched: 4. This CDR3 is CASSTGGGTEAFF. CDR3 nucleotide sequence: TGTGCCAGCAGTACAGGGGGAGGTACTGAAGCTTTCTTT.

This chain connects TRBV29-1 to TRBJ2-1, with D possibly TRBD2 on 6 matching bases. The CDR3 covers 12 residues. The V gene lost 7 bases and the J gene lost 3 bases, with 10 bases spanning the gap. Germline V gives CDR1 SQVTM, CDR2 ANQGSEA. As DNA, the CDR3 is TGCAGCGGGGGGGAGCGCTACAATGAGCAGTTCTTC. Translated, it gives CSGGERYNEQFF.

V gene TRBV19 combines with J gene TRBJ2-1, with 7 bases identical to TRBD2. V lost 1 base and J lost 5; bases outside the gene matches: 5. The CDR3 spans 15 residues. Germline V gene lookup returns CDR1 LNHDA and CDR2 SQIVND (reference sequence). CDR3 sequence: CASSIGLAVNNEQFF. CDR3 DNA: TGTGCCAGTAGTATAGGGCTAGCGGTTAACAATGAGCAGTTCTTC.